Each of the 17 T cell receptor beta chains below was sequenced from the same sample in a study of blood T cell repertoires in COVID-19. Measured with immunoSEQ multiplex PCR; TCRdb has only the in-frame clones, and not every one. The table lists 200,000 to 250,000 clones, 82% of them singletons. The sequencing input was peripheral blood. The receptors here all came from a woman over 75 with COVID-19, enrolled during active disease.

The chain recombines TRBV6-5 with TRBJ2-2; D not certain. The germline V gene encodes CDR1 MNHEY and CDR2 SVGAGI. The CDR3 length is 13 residues. Between the trimmed V and J ends, which lost 6 bases and 2 bases, there was a span of 7 bases. The CDR3: CASRRSNTGELFF. DNA of the CDR3: TGTGCCAGCAGGAGGAGTAACACCGGGGAGCTGTTTTTT.

This chain joins TRBV6-5 and TRBJ1-3, with unresolved D. Trimming cost V 7 bases and J 7 bases, with 8 bases left between them. The germline CDR1 and CDR2 sequences are MNHEY and SVGAGI. This CDR3 region has 11 residues. CDR3: CASTSGNTIYF. CDR3 nucleotides: TGTGCCAGCACCTCCGGTAACACCATATATTTT.

The rearrangement links TRBV5-1 to TRBJ1-1; weak D call: TRBD1 (6 bases). This CDR3 has 16 residues. CDR1 is SGHRS, CDR2 YFSETQ, per germline. The V and J ends lost 1 base and 1 base respectively, with 14 bases between them. CDR3 loop: CASSLWVQGTNTEAFF. Written as DNA, the CDR3 is TGCGCCAGCAGCTTGTGGGTACAGGGTACGAACACTGAAGCTTTCTTT.

Regarding this clone: Relative to the germline gene, one junction end is altered; a read error may explain this. The V and J genes are TRBV6-5 and TRBJ1-4, with 9 bases aligning to TRBD1. CDR1 and CDR2 (germline): MNHEY, SVGAGI. CDR3 size: 12 residues. The CDR3 reads CASSYRTGALVF. CDR3 nucleotide sequence: TGTGCCAGCAGTTACCGGACAGGGGCCCTCGTTTTT.

The chain has TRBV28 and TRBJ2-3; TRBD1 matches 8 bases. This CDR3 comprises 14 residues. The junction had 0 bases not matched to a gene; V was cut back by 3 bases and J by 1 base. Per the germline V gene, CDR1 is MDHEN and CDR2 is SYDVKM. CDR3 sequence reads: CASSLDRGTDTQYF. The DNA for the CDR3 is TGTGCCAGCAGTTTGGACAGGGGCACAGATACGCAGTATTTT.

The chain joins TRBV19 to TRBJ1-5; 7 bases are a match to TRBD1. This CDR3 contains 14 residues. V shed 1 base, J shed 6 bases, and the junction held 3 bases outside the gene matches. Per germline, CDR1 LNHDA and CDR2 SQIVND (reference sequence). The CDR3 sequence is CASSIGDSFQPQHF. The CDR3 DNA sequence: TGTGCCAGTAGTATAGGGGACAGTTTTCAGCCCCAGCATTTT.

This clone was found once. The chain carries TRBV6-6 and TRBJ1-2; D perhaps matches TRBD1 (5 bases). CDR1 is MNHNY, CDR2 SVGAGI, per germline (reference sequence). This CDR3 comprises 14 residues. V was pared by 6 bases and J by 8 bases, with 19 bases between. CDR3 region: CASRAGTGAGGYTF. The CDR3, as DNA: TGTGCCAGCAGAGCCGGGACTGGGGCGGGGGGCTACACCTTC.

DNA of the CDR3: TGTGCCATCAGTCCCCAGGGGGCTACTGAAGCTTTCTTT. Amino acid sequence: CAISPQGATEAFF. The genes are TRBV10-3 and TRBJ1-1; TRBD1 aligns across 8 bases. The CDR3 extends over 13 amino acids. Germline-derived CDR1 and CDR2 are ENHRY and SYGVKD. With 5 bases clipped from V and 5 bases from J, the junction kept 4 bases outside the gene matches.

The V and J genes are TRBV15 and TRBJ1-2; tentatively, D is TRBD1 (6 bases). This CDR3 has 16 amino acids. CDR1 is LNHNV, CDR2 YYDKDF, per germline (reference sequence). Trimming left V 3 bases short and J 1 base short, with 15 bases between. CDR3 DNA sequence: TGTGCCACCAGCAGCCCCATAGGGGGATTTAACTATGGCTACACCTTC. Its protein is CATSSPIGGFNYGYTF.

The chain combines TRBV7-2 with TRBJ2-5; D perhaps matches TRBD2 (6 bases). The CDR3 is made up of 15 amino acids. Trimming removed 5 bases at V and 2 bases at J, with 15 bases between. Looked up from germline, CDR1 is SGHTA and CDR2 is FQGNSA. The CDR3 sequence: CASSPHGSGQETQYF. In nucleotides, the CDR3 is TGTGCCAGCAGCCCGCACGGGAGTGGGCAAGAGACCCAGTACTTC.

The chain has TRBV29-1 and TRBJ1-3, with D possibly being TRBD1 (6 bases). Germline V CDR1 and CDR2: SQVTM, ANQGSEA. The CDR3 has 14 residues. Trimming shortened V by 7 bases and J by 0 bases, and 13 bases separated the two germline ends. The CDR3 is CSAQGTLSGNTIYF. The CDR3 coding sequence is TGCAGCGCTCAGGGGACACTCTCTGGAAACACCATATATTTT.

The chain couples TRBV20-1 to TRBJ1-1; D unresolved. The germline V gene encodes CDR1 DFQATT and CDR2 SNEGSKA (reference sequence). CDR3 length equals 12 residues. Deletions cut 3 bases from V and 8 bases from J, with 13 bases between. The CDR3 sequence is CSASWGGGEAFF. DNA for the CDR3: TGCAGTGCTAGTTGGGGAGGTGGGGAAGCTTTCTTT.

This chain connects TRBV5-1 to TRBJ1-1; TRBD1 might be the D (6 bases). The CDR3 sequence is 14 residues long. The ends were cut back, 4 bases at V and 3 bases at J, with 13 bases in the middle. Germline V gene lookup returns CDR1 SGHRS and CDR2 YFSETQ. CDR3 in amino acids: CASSVVTGYTEAFF. The CDR3 DNA sequence: TGCGCCAGCAGCGTAGTGACAGGTTACACTGAAGCTTTCTTT.

Turning to this clone: Other DNA sequences in this specimen translate into the identical CDR3. The chain joins TRBV9 to TRBJ2-1, with D perhaps matching TRBD2 (5 bases). The germline V gene encodes CDR1 SGDLS and CDR2 YYNGEE. The CDR3 loop spans 15 amino acids. V lost 0 bases and J 3 bases, leaving 10 bases between the germline ends. The CDR3 region has the DNA TGTGCCAGCAGCGTAGGCCTAGCCTACTACAATGAGCAGTTCTTC. Its protein product is CASSVGLAYYNEQFF.

The chain links TRBV18 to TRBJ2-5; 8 nucleotides align to TRBD2. V lost 2 bases and J lost 4; bases outside the gene matches: 12. CDR1 and CDR2 (germline): KGHSH, LQKENI. The CDR3 loop spans 17 amino acids. The CDR3 coding sequence is TGTGCCAGCTCACCAAAAGGGACTAGGCCCCTAGGAGAGACCCAGTACTTC. Translation: CASSPKGTRPLGETQYF.

The J gene is TRBJ2-2, the V gene TRBV10-3, with D unresolved. Trimming took 4 bases from V and 9 from J, leaving 9 bases between them. The CDR3 is made up of 12 amino acids. Germline values: CDR1 ENHRY, CDR2 SYGVKD. The CDR3 sequence: CAISVNGWELFF. DNA of the CDR3: TGTGCCATCAGTGTTAACGGTTGGGAGCTGTTTTTT.

V usage is TRBV27 and J usage is TRBJ2-3, with 12 nucleotides matching TRBD2. Germline V gene lookup returns CDR1 MNHEY and CDR2 SMNVEV (reference sequence). This CDR3 has 15 amino acids. Trimming took 3 bases from V and 3 from J; bases not matched to a gene: 1. DNA of the CDR3: TGTGCCAGCAGTTTCGGACTAGCGGGAACAGATACGCAGTATTTT. This gives the protein CASSFGLAGTDTQYF.